This T cell receptor beta chain was identified in a study of metastatic and nonmetastatic thyroid tumors. Overall study: It was across blood and tumor or nodule tissue from malignant and benign thyroid patients that repertoires were compared. Regarding the study as a whole: A significant increase in TCR beta diversity was reportedly seen in malignant thyroid tumors relative to benign nodules, in blood and tumor.

This clone was seen ten or more times. Its antigen remains unidentified. TCRdb used MiXCR to call clones anew from the PCR reads. The sample has 70,000 or so clones; over 12% are singletons. Patients had received no treatment of any kind before thyroid surgery. This CDR3 has 17 amino acids. V shed 4 bases, J shed 3 bases, and the junction held 7 bases outside the gene matches. Germline CDR1 and CDR2: MNHEY and SVGAGI. The J gene is TRBJ2-5, the V gene TRBV6-5; 14 bases line up with TRBD2. The TCR was taken from a male donor with papillary thyroid cancer or a benign thyroid nodule (not recorded which). Some clones in this sample may be carry-over from other donors' samples. The sample was blood. Here the CDR3 DNA reads TGTGCCAGCAGTTCCTCATCGGGACTAGCGGGAGAAGAGACCCAGTACTTC. It specifies CASSSSSGLAGEETQYF.